The 8 T cell receptor beta chains below were found in one sample sequenced in a study of OX40 agonist ivuxolimab in advanced cancers. TCRdb's copy holds only in-frame clones and misses some; the assay was immunoSEQ multiplex PCR. The data show more than 45,000 clones, approximately 86% seen once. This material consisted of CD4+ or CD8+ T cells sorted from blood, taken in a trial of the OX40 agonist ivuxolimab. These receptor sequences come from an adult with an advanced solid tumor such as melanoma, head and neck, liver or kidney cancer.

This chain links TRBV5-1 with TRBJ2-1; maybe TRBD2 (5 bases). The germline V and J ends were trimmed by 2 bases and 3 bases, with 15 bases remaining between them. The germline CDR1 and CDR2 sequences are SGHRS and YFSETQ. There are 16 residues in the CDR3. The chain's CDR3 is CASSFERTKIYNEQFF. The CDR3 nucleotides read TGCGCCAGCAGCTTTGAGCGGACCAAAATCTACAATGAGCAGTTCTTC.

The V gene is TRBV5-5, the J gene TRBJ2-3; no definite D call. This CDR3 has 13 amino acids. Germline CDR1 is SGHKS and CDR2 is YYEKEE (reference sequence). Trimming stripped 0 bases from V and 1 base from J, with 3 bases between. The CDR3 nucleotides read TGTGCCAGCAGCTTGGGGGGCACAGATACGCAGTATTTT. This codes for CASSLGGTDTQYF.

J is TRBJ2-2 and V is TRBV11-3; 9 positions match TRBD1. The CDR3 contains 17 residues. Trimming took 10 bases from V and 5 from J; bases not matched to a gene: 17. The germline gives CDR1 SGHNT, CDR2 YENEEA. The CDR3 protein is CATSQPGQGFGTGELFF. The DNA of the CDR3 is TGTGCCACCTCACAACCGGGACAGGGTTTTGGTACCGGGGAGCTGTTTTTT.

The chain has TRBV11-1 and TRBJ2-5; tentative D call: TRBD1 (6 bases). Germline CDR1 SGHAT, CDR2 FQDESV (reference sequence). V was pared by 6 bases and J by 5 bases, with 19 bases between. The CDR3 is 15 amino acids. CDR3 nucleotide sequence: TGTGCCAGCAGTCCAGCTTCAGGGGATTGGGAGACCCAGTACTTC. The encoded protein is CASSPASGDWETQYF.

The J gene is TRBJ1-3, the V gene TRBV19; no firm D call. CDR1 and CDR2 from the germline V gene are LNHDA and SQIVND (reference sequence). CDR3 length: 18 amino acids. Trimming left V 0 bases short and J 2 bases short, with 17 bases between. The CDR3 reads CASSIDHADPRTGNTIYF. The CDR3 DNA sequence: TGTGCCAGTAGTATAGATCATGCAGATCCCCGGACTGGAAACACCATATATTTT.

The V and J genes are TRBV7-8 and TRBJ2-5, with D maybe TRBD2 (5 bases). The CDR3 extends over 18 amino acids. V was trimmed by 5 bases and J by 4 bases, leaving 26 bases between them. Germline values: CDR1 SGHVS, CDR2 FQNEAQ. The chain's CDR3 is CASSPSPTFLAVRETQYF. The CDR3 nucleotides read TGTGCCAGCAGCCCTTCCCCCACTTTTCTAGCAGTAAGAGAGACCCAGTACTTC. The entire variable domain, with the rest obtained from reference TRBV7-8 and TRBJ2-5, is as follows: GAGVSQSPRYKVAKRGQDVALRCDPISGHVSLFWYQQALGQGPEFLTYFQNEAQLDKSGLPSDRFFAERPEGSVSTLKIQRTQQEDSAVYLCASSPSPTFLAVRETQYFGPGTRLLVL.

This clone was seen a few times. J is TRBJ1-4 and V is TRBV7-6; a possible D gene is TRBD1 (6 bases). Trimming removed 5 bases from V and 7 bases from J, with 20 bases in between. This CDR3 is built from 16 residues. Germline V gene lookup returns CDR1 SGHVS and CDR2 FNYEAQ. The CDR3 DNA sequence: TGTGCCAGCAGCACCCAACAGACAGGCCCAACTGAAAAACTGTTTTTT. It translates to CASSTQQTGPTEKLFF. Together with reference TRBV7-6 and TRBJ1-4, the CDR3 gives the full variable domain: GAGVSQSPRYKVTKRGQDVALRCDPISGHVSLYWYRQALGQGPEFLTYFNYEAQQDKSGLPNDRFSAERPEGSISTLTIQRTEQRDSAMYRCASSTQQTGPTEKLFFGSGTQLSVL.

The chain couples TRBV9 to TRBJ1-6, with D unclear. Trimming left V 0 bases short and J 5 bases short, with 3 bases between. This CDR3 has 13 residues. In germline, CDR1 is SGDLS, CDR2 YYNGEE. This chain's CDR3 is CASSVGDNSPLHF. CDR3 DNA sequence: TGTGCCAGCAGCGTAGGGGATAATTCACCCCTCCACTTT.